This T cell receptor (beta chain) was captured by sequencing in a study of cytomegalovirus exposure and HLA in healthy donors. This clone came up a few times. This CDR3 contains 16 residues. Germline-derived CDR1 and CDR2 are SGHNT and YYREEE (reference sequence). The germline V and J ends were trimmed by 4 bases and 2 bases, with 19 bases remaining between them. A multiplex PCR was run with 60 Vbeta primers and 13 Jbeta primers. The method was immunoSEQ multiplex PCR; TCRdb's version includes in-frame clones alone and lacks a portion of them. The table records 210,000 or so clones, just under 80% of them present only once.

V gene TRBV5-4 combines with J gene TRBJ2-7, with D possibly being TRBD2 (6 bases). This sequence was found in a boy younger than 18 in good health and CMV-seronegative. Sequencing was performed on PBMCs. CDR3 bases: TGTGCCAGCAGCATCCTACTGGGAGGACAAACCTACGAGCAGTACTTC. Translation gives CASSILLGGQTYEQYF.